Sequencing of this T cell receptor (beta chain) was carried out in a study of T cells after yellow fever vaccination. Points from the study as a whole: The CD4 and CD8 compartments had a small share of their clonotypes in common.

As to this clonotype: Its cognate antigen is unknown.

The germline gives CDR1 SEHNR, CDR2 FQNEAQ (reference sequence). This CDR3 spans 15 amino acids. The V and J ends lost 1 base and 1 base respectively, with 8 bases between them. A process of 5'RACE template switching, which added a universal primer site and UMIs, was used to make TCR cDNA. TCRdb called the 5' RACE reads again in MiXCR, with one record for every CDR3 protein. There are 300,000 to 400,000 distinct CDR3 sequences in the sample; around a tenth occur only once, and 3% to 3.5% lies in the top ten. This sequence originates from a young man who received the YFV17D yellow fever vaccine. The chain is built from TRBV7-9 and TRBJ1-5; D not certain. Source: CD4+ T cells sorted from PBMCs, taken 45 days after the yellow fever booster vaccination. The CDR3 here is CASSLGQSSNQPQHF. CDR3 DNA sequence: TGTGCCAGCAGCTTAGGACAAAGCAGCAATCAGCCCCAGCATTTT.